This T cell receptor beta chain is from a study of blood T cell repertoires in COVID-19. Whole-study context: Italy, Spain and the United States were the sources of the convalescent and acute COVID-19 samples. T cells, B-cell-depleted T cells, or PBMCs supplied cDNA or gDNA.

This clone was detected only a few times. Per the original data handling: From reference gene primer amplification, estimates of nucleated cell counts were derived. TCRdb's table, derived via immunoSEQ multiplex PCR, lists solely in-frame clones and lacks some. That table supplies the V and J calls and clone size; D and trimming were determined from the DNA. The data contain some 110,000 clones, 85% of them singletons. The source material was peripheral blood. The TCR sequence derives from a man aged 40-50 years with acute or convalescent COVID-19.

CDR3 DNA sequence: TGTGCCAGCAGCTGGGACAGGTCCTACGAGCAGTACTTC. Its translation: CASSWDRSYEQYF. This sequence joins TRBV5-4 and TRBJ2-7; 8 nucleotides line up with TRBD1. The CDR3 is 13 residues long. In germline, CDR1 is SGHNT, CDR2 YYREEE (reference sequence). The V gene end was trimmed by 3 bases and the J gene end by 1 base; junction bases not matched to a gene: 0.